These 28 T cell receptor beta chains came from one sample sequenced in a study of blood T cell repertoires in COVID-19. Clones were sequenced by immunoSEQ multiplex PCR, and TCRdb holds only the in-frame ones, with some missing. In the table there are around 300,000 clones, around 87% of which are singletons. Sample: PBMCs or T cells enriched from blood (not recorded which). The receptors derive from a woman between 18 and 29 years old who had recovered from COVID-19.

The CDR3 coding sequence is TGTGCCAGCAGCTTAGGGGGGCTGAATGAAAAACTGTTTTTT. It is translated as CASSLGGLNEKLFF. The chain combines TRBV7-9 with TRBJ1-4, with a weak D call TRBD1 (6 bases). The CDR3 covers 14 residues. Germline loops: CDR1 SEHNR, CDR2 FQNEAQ (reference sequence). V lost 1 base, J lost 5 bases, and 8 bases lay in between. Based on the CDR3 plus reference TRBV7-9 and TRBJ1-4, the full variable domain is DTGVSQNPRHKITKRGQNVTFRCDPISEHNRLYWYRQTLGQGPEFLTYFQNEAQLEKSRLLSDRFSAERPKGSFSTLEIQRTEQGDSAMYLCASSLGGLNEKLFFGSGTQLSVL.

This clone was counted once. It is unclear where the CDR3 begins or ends on the DNA, so no DNA is shown, and the CDR3 is as TCRdb lists it. The rearrangement uses TRBV11-2 and TRBJ1-2; the D call in the table, TRBD1, was not verified against the DNA. Germline CDR1 SGHAT, CDR2 FQNNGV. The length of the CDR3 is 14 amino acids, counting both ends. CDR3 sequence reads: CASSPVGQGIGGDF.

J is TRBJ2-6 and V is TRBV5-6; D possibly corresponds to TRBD2 (5 bases). This CDR3 is 15 amino acids long. Trimming stripped 5 bases from V and 1 base from J, with 10 bases between. Looked up from germline, CDR1 is SGHDT and CDR2 is YYEEEE. CDR3 region: CASSFRGSGANVLTF. DNA for the CDR3: TGTGCCAGCAGTTTTCGGGGTTCTGGGGCCAACGTCCTGACTTTC.

The chain uses TRBV5-1 and TRBJ1-2; D unresolved. Trimming removed 1 base at V and 0 bases at J, with 4 bases between. Germline V gives CDR1 SGHRS, CDR2 YFSETQ. This CDR3 is 13 amino acids long. CDR3 DNA: TGCGCCAGCAGCTTGTACACTAACTATGGCTACACCTTC. It yields the protein CASSLYTNYGYTF.

The rearrangement uses TRBV5-5 and TRBJ1-3, with D hard to call. The CDR3 has 14 residues. Germline assignment: CDR1 SGHKS and CDR2 YYEKEE (reference sequence). V was clipped by 4 bases and J by 0 bases, with 8 bases between them. CDR3 in DNA: TGTGCCAGCAGCGGGCAGGTCTCTGGAAACACCATATATTTT. Translated, it gives CASSGQVSGNTIYF.

The CDR3 protein is CASSREQGNEKLFF. Here the CDR3 DNA reads TGTGCCAGCAGTAGGGAGCAGGGGAATGAAAAACTGTTTTTT. V is TRBV2 and J is TRBJ1-4, with D possibly being TRBD1 (6 bases). V lost 5 bases and J lost 5, with 12 bases in between. The CDR3 sequence is 14 residues long. The germline V gene has CDR1 SNHLY and CDR2 FYNNEI.

The chain joins TRBV14 to TRBJ2-3, with D perhaps TRBD2 (5 bases). This CDR3 has 14 amino acids. In germline, CDR1 is SGHDN, CDR2 FVKESK. V gave up 4 bases and J gave up 2 bases, with 10 bases separating them. CDR3 coding DNA: TGTGCCAGCAGCCGCGGGCCTACCACAGATACGCAGTATTTT. It is translated as CASSRGPTTDTQYF.

This sequence joins TRBV2 and TRBJ1-3, with 8 bases identical to TRBD1. The CDR3 loop spans 14 amino acids. The germline gives CDR1 SNHLY, CDR2 FYNNEI. Unmatched junction bases numbered 1, after V lost 2 bases and J lost 4 bases. The CDR3 is CASSERTGGNTIYF. The CDR3 DNA reads as TGTGCCAGCAGTGAACGGACAGGGGGAAACACCATATATTTT.

The sample holds a few counts of this clone. The V call is TRBV9, the J call TRBJ1-3, with a possible D match to TRBD1 (5 bases). The V end lost 4 bases, the J end lost 4 bases, and 15 bases lay between the germline ends. Germline V lookup: CDR1 SGDLS, CDR2 YYNGEE. The CDR3 has 15 amino acids. The CDR3 nucleotides read TGTGCCAGCAGCCCTGGGGCTGGGTTGGGAAACACCATATATTTT. Protein product: CASSPGAGLGNTIYF.

V usage is TRBV28 and J usage is TRBJ2-3, with 8 bases lining up with TRBD2. CDR1 and CDR2 (germline): MDHEN, SYDVKM. Unmatched junction bases numbered 4, after V lost 3 bases and J lost 2 bases. There are 15 residues in the CDR3. CDR3 in amino acids: CASSFFSGDTDTQYF. CDR3 in DNA: TGTGCCAGCAGTTTTTTTAGCGGGGACACAGATACGCAGTATTTT.

This sequence joins TRBV6-4 and TRBJ1-1; 8 positions agree with TRBD1. Germline V CDR1 and CDR2: MRHNA, SNTAGT. The CDR3 runs 14 residues. V gave up 2 bases and J gave up 5 bases; unmatched junction bases: 4. The CDR3 is CASSDGQGRTEAFF. The CDR3 coding sequence is TGTGCCAGCAGTGACGGACAGGGACGAACTGAAGCTTTCTTT.

The chain recombines TRBV2 with TRBJ2-5, with a tentative D call TRBD1 (5 bases). The CDR3 contains 15 residues. V lost 3 bases and J lost 1, with 12 bases in between. CDR1 and CDR2 (germline): SNHLY, FYNNEI. CDR3 amino acids: CASSEGFGAQETQYF. In nucleotides, the CDR3 is TGTGCCAGCAGTGAGGGGTTTGGGGCCCAAGAGACCCAGTACTTC.

This chain uses TRBV7-8 with TRBJ1-1, with a weak D call TRBD1 (5 bases). This CDR3 has 16 amino acids. Germline V gene sequence: CDR1 SGHVS, CDR2 FQNEAQ. With 1 base removed from V and 6 bases from J, the gap between germline ends came to 18 bases. The CDR3 nucleotides read TGTGCCAGCAGCTTAGATTTCGGGGGATCCTCCGCTGAAGCTTTCTTT. Its protein is CASSLDFGGSSAEAFF. The entire variable domain, with the rest obtained from reference TRBV7-8 and TRBJ1-1, is as follows: GAGVSQSPRYKVAKRGQDVALRCDPISGHVSLFWYQQALGQGPEFLTYFQNEAQLDKSGLPSDRFFAERPEGSVSTLKIQRTQQEDSAVYLCASSLDFGGSSAEAFFGQGTRLTVV.

The chain is built from TRBV19 and TRBJ1-2, with TRBD1 matching 7 bases. The germline gives CDR1 LNHDA, CDR2 SQIVND (reference sequence). This CDR3 comprises 14 residues. J was trimmed by 4 bases and V by 5 bases; bases with no gene match: 7. The CDR3 DNA reads as TGTGCCAGTAGTCTATCGGGGACAGCCTATGGCTACACCTTC. It yields the protein CASSLSGTAYGYTF.

This clone was seen more than once but under ten times. The chain carries TRBV9 and TRBJ2-1, with 7 bases aligning to TRBD2. J gave up 6 bases and V 0 bases, and 6 bases lay outside the gene matches. Germline V CDR1 and CDR2: SGDLS, YYNGEE. The CDR3 runs to 15 residues. CDR3 nucleotide sequence: TGTGCCAGCAGCGTAGGGCTAGCGGATCCCAATGAGCAGTTCTTC. Its translation is CASSVGLADPNEQFF.

This chain uses TRBV7-2 with TRBJ2-5; 13 bases match TRBD2. CDR3 length equals 15 residues. CDR1 SGHTA and CDR2 FQGNSA come from the germline V gene. The V and J ends lost 4 bases and 5 bases, in that order; junction bases with no gene match: 4. CDR3 nucleotide sequence: TGTGCCAGCAGCTCCGGACTAGCGGGGGCGGAGACCCAGTACTTC. Translation gives CASSSGLAGAETQYF. Based on the CDR3 plus reference TRBV7-2 and TRBJ2-5, the full variable domain is GAGVSQSPSNKVTEKGKDVELRCDPISGHTALYWYRQSLGQGLEFLIYFQGNSAPDKSGLPSDRFSAERTGGSVSTLTIQRTQQEDSAVYLCASSSGLAGAETQYFGPGTRLLVL.

The chain couples TRBV10-3 to TRBJ2-5, with 9 bases matching TRBD1. V dropped 4 bases and J dropped 4; count of bases not matched to a gene: 1. The length of the CDR3 is 13 residues. Looked up from germline, CDR1 is ENHRY and CDR2 is SYGVKD. In nucleotides, the CDR3 is TGTGCCATCAGTGGGGACAGGGCAGAGACCCAGTACTTC. It codes for CAISGDRAETQYF.

The rearrangement joins TRBV3-1 (or the pseudogene TRBV3-2) to TRBJ1-1, with D possibly TRBD1 on 6 matching bases. The length of the CDR3 is 12 residues. Deletions cut 4 bases from V and 11 bases from J, with 14 bases between. Germline V lookup: CDR1 LGHDT, CDR2 YNNKEL (reference sequence). CDR3: CASSLGHERAFF. The CDR3 DNA reads TGTGCCAGCAGCCTGGGACATGAAAGGGCTTTCTTT.

The CDR3 DNA is TGTGCCAGCAGCGCCTCGTATAGCGGAATCTACGAGCAGTACTTC. Residues: CASSASYSGIYEQYF. The gene calls are TRBV7-9 and TRBJ2-7; TRBD2 is a possible D gene (6 bases). Trimming cost V 5 bases and J 3 bases, with 17 bases left between them. CDR3 length: 15 amino acids. Germline CDR1 is SEHNR and CDR2 is FQNEAQ (reference sequence).

This sequence joins TRBV6-5 and TRBJ2-2; possibly TRBD1 for D (6 bases). Germline assignment: CDR1 MNHEY and CDR2 SVGAGI. Trimming cost V 7 bases and J 1 base, with 7 bases left between them. CDR3 size: 13 residues. The CDR3 coding sequence is TGTGCCAGCACGGGACAGAACACCGGGGAGCTGTTTTTT. Protein product: CASTGQNTGELFF.

The V and J genes are TRBV5-8 and TRBJ1-4, with 7 bases that match TRBD1. With 1 base clipped from V and 11 bases from J, the junction kept 11 bases outside the gene matches. CDR1 is SGHTS, CDR2 YDEGEE, per germline. This CDR3 has 15 residues. The CDR3 spells CASSLLSTGWEKLFF. CDR3 coding DNA: TGTGCCAGCAGCTTGTTGTCGACAGGGTGGGAGAAACTGTTTTTT.

Only one count was recorded for this clone. The chain carries TRBV6-1 and TRBJ1-2; the match to TRBD1 covers 8 bases. The trim removed 4 bases at V and 6 bases at J, leaving 19 bases unmatched. This CDR3 is 18 amino acids long. Germline loops: CDR1 MNHNS, CDR2 SASEGT. In nucleotides, the CDR3 is TGTGCCAGCAGTGTATTCAAATCGGTCCCCAGGGGGCAGAATGGCTACACCTTC. Translation: CASSVFKSVPRGQNGYTF.

The table lists this clone with a count of one. CDR3 in amino acids: CASSIPGTSGGAGGQFF. As DNA, the CDR3 is TGTGCCAGTAGTATACCCGGGACTAGCGGGGGGGCAGGTGGACAGTTCTTC. The J gene is TRBJ2-1, the V gene TRBV19; 16 nucleotides match TRBD2. The CDR3 runs to 17 residues. The V segment lost 2 bases and the J segment 13 bases; nucleotides outside the gene matches: 11. CDR1 and CDR2 from the germline V gene are LNHDA and SQIVND (reference sequence).

This clone appeared a single time. The chain combines TRBV3-1 (or the pseudogene TRBV3-2) with TRBJ2-3; 15 bases map to TRBD2. The V gene's germline CDR1 is LGHDT and CDR2 YNNKEL (reference sequence). V lost 0 bases and J lost 4; bases outside the gene matches: 2. The CDR3 contains 17 residues. DNA for the CDR3: TGTGCCAGCAGCCAAGATCGGACTAGCGGGGGGGCAGATACGCAGTATTTT. Its protein product is CASSQDRTSGGADTQYF.

This chain joins TRBV6-1 and TRBJ1-2; D is undetermined. The CDR3 loop spans 14 amino acids. The V end lost 1 base, the J end lost 4 bases, and 10 bases lay between the germline ends. In germline, CDR1 is MNHNS, CDR2 SASEGT. As DNA, the CDR3 is TGTGCCAGCAGTGAAGTAGCCGGAGGCTATGGCTACACCTTC. This translates into CASSEVAGGYGYTF.

This chain connects TRBV6-5 to TRBJ2-1; 9 bases map to TRBD2. V was pared by 0 bases and J by 4 bases, with 1 base of the junction left unmatched. Per the germline V gene, CDR1 is MNHEY and CDR2 is SVGAGI. The CDR3 sequence is 15 residues long. The CDR3 spells CASSYSAGGYNEQFF. The CDR3 DNA sequence: TGTGCCAGCAGTTACTCGGCGGGGGGGTACAATGAGCAGTTCTTC.

The V call is TRBV5-4, the J call TRBJ2-3; 8 nucleotides agree with TRBD2. The CDR3 is 16 residues long. The germline gives CDR1 SGHNT, CDR2 YYREEE (reference sequence). Unmatched junction bases numbered 10, after V lost 5 bases and J lost 2 bases. The CDR3 is CASRPYSGVYTDTQYF. The CDR3 coding sequence is TGTGCCAGCAGACCTTATAGCGGGGTATACACAGATACGCAGTATTTT.

The genes are TRBV10-1 and TRBJ2-2; 7 bases fit TRBD1. The ends lost 6 bases at V and 0 bases at J; junction bases unmatched: 1. The CDR3 contains 14 residues. Germline assignment: CDR1 WNHNN and CDR2 SYGVQD (reference sequence). DNA for the CDR3: TGCGCCAGCAGGGACAGGACGAACACCGGGGAGCTGTTTTTT. This sequence encodes CASRDRTNTGELFF.